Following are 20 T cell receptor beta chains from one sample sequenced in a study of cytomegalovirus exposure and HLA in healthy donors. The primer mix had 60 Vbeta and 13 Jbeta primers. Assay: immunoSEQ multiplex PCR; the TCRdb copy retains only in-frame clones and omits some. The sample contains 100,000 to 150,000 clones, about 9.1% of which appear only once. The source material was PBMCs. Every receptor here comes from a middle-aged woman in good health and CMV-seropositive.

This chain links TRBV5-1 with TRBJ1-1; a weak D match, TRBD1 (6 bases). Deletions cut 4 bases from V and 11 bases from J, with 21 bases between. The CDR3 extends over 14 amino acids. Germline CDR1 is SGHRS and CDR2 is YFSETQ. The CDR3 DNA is TGCGCCAGCAGCATAAACCGGGACACCGATGGGGCTTTCTTT. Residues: CASSINRDTDGAFF.

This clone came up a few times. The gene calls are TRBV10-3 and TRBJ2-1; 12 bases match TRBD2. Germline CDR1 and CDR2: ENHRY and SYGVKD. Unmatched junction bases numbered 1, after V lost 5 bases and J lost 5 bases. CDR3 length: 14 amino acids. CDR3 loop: CAISRLAGDNEQFF. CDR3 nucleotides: TGTGCCATCAGTCGACTAGCGGGGGACAATGAGCAGTTCTTC.

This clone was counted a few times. The CDR3: CASSEGQATTSTDTQYF. CDR3 nucleotides: TGTGCCAGCAGCGAAGGACAGGCTACAACTAGCACAGATACGCAGTATTTT. The chain couples TRBV7-3 to TRBJ2-3; 7 nucleotides line up with TRBD1. This CDR3 is built from 17 residues. The junction had 11 bases not matched to a gene; V was cut back by 5 bases and J by 0 bases. Germline values: CDR1 SGHTA, CDR2 FQGTGA.

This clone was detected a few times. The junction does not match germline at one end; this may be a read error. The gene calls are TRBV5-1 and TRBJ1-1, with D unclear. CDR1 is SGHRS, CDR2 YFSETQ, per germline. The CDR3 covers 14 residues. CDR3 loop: CASSLAGAETEVFF. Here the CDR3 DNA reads TGCGCCAGCAGCTTGGCCGGAGCAGAAACTGAAGTTTTCTTT.

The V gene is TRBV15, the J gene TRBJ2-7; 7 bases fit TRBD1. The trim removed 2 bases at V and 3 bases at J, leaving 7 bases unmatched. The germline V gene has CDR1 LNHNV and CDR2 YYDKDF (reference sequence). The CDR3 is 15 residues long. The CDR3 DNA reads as TGTGCCACCAGCAGACCGGGACAGCCCTTCTACGAGCAGTACTTC. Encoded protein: CATSRPGQPFYEQYF.

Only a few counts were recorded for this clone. For the CDR3, the DNA is TGTGCCAGCAGCGCTACGGGGGGGGCGGGAGAGACCCAGTACTTC. Its protein product is CASSATGGAGETQYF. This chain connects TRBV5-4 to TRBJ2-5; 8 bases line up with TRBD2. J gave up 4 bases and V 4 bases, and 9 bases lay outside the gene matches. The CDR3 spans 15 residues. The germline V gene encodes CDR1 SGHNT and CDR2 YYREEE (reference sequence).

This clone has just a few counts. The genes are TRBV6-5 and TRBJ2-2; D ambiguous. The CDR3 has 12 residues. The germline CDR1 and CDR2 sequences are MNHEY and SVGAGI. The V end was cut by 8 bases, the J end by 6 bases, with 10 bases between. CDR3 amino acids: CASSELAGELFF. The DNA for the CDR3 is TGTGCCAGCTCCGAACTCGCCGGGGAGCTGTTTTTT.

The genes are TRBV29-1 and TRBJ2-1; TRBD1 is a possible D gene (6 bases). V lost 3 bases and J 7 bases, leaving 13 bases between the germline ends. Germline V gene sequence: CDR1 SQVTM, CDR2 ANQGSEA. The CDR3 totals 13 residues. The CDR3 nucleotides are TGCAGCGTTGATGGACAGAGCTTAAATGAGCAGTTCTTC. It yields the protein CSVDGQSLNEQFF.

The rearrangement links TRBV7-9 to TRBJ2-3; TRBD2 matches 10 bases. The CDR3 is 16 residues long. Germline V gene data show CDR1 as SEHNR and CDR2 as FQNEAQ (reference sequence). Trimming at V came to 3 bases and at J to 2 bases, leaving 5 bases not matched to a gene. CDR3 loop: CASSFGLAAVTDTQYF. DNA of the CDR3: TGTGCCAGCAGCTTTGGACTAGCGGCCGTCACAGATACGCAGTATTTT.

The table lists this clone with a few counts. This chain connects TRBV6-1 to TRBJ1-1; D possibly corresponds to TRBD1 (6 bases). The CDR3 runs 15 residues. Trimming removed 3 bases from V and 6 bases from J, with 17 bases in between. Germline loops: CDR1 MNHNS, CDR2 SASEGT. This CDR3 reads CASSDLDVPGAEAFF. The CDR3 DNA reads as TGTGCCAGCAGTGACCTGGACGTGCCAGGGGCTGAAGCTTTCTTT.

The CDR3 sequence: CASSLSTGDLLNTEAFF. The CDR3 nucleotides read TGTGCCAGCAGCTTATCCACAGGGGACCTACTGAACACTGAAGCTTTCTTT. This chain links TRBV7-6 with TRBJ1-1; 7 nucleotides match TRBD1. Germline trimming cut 2 bases from V and 0 bases from J; bases unmatched to any gene: 9. The CDR3 length is 17 residues. Germline-derived CDR1 and CDR2 are SGHVS and FNYEAQ.

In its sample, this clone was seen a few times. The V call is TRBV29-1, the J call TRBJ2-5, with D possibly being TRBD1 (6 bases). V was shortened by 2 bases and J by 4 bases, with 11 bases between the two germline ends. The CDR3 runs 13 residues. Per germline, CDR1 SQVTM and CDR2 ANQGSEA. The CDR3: CSVEWGLGETQYF. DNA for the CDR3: TGCAGCGTTGAATGGGGGCTGGGAGAGACCCAGTACTTC.

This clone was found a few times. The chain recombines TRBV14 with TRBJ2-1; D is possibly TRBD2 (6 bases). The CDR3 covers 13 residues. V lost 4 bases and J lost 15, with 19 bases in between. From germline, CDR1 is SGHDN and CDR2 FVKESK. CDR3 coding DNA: TGTGCCAGCAGCCCCCGGCCGGGGGAAAGGTTGTTCTTC. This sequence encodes CASSPRPGERLFF.

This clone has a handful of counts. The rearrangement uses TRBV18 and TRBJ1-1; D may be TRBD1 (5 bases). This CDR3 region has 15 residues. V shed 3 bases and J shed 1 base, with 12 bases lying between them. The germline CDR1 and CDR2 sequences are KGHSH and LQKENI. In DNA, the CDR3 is TGTGCCAGCTCACCCTCGCTAGGGGAGAACACTGAAGCTTTCTTT. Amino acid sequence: CASSPSLGENTEAFF.

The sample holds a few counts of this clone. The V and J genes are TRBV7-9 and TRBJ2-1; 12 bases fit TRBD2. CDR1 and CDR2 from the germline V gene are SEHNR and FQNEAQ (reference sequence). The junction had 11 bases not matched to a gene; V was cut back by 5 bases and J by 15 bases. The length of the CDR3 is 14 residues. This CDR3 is CASSASSGGASRFF. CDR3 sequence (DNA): TGTGCCAGCAGCGCCTCTAGCGGGGGGGCCTCGCGGTTCTTC.

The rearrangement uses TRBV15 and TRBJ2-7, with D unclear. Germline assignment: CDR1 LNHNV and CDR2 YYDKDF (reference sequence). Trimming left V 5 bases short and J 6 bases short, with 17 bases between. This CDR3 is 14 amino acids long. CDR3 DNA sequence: TGTGCCACCAGCCGCCAGGCAGGCCTCGGCGAGCAGTACTTC. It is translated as CATSRQAGLGEQYF.

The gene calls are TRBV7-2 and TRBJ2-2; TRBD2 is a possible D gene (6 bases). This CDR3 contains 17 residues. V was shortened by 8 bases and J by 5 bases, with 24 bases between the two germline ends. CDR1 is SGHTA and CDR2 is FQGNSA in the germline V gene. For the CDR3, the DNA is TGTGCCAGCTTAAATTTTTGGGGGACTGGGGGGACCGGGGAGCTGTTTTTT. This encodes CASLNFWGTGGTGELFF.

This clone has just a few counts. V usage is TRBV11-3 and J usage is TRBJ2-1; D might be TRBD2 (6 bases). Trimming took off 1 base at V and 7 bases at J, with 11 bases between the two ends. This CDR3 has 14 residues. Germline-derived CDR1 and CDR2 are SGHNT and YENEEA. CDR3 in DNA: TGTGCCAGCAGCTTAGGAGCTAGCGCGAATGAGCAGTTCTTC. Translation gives CASSLGASANEQFF.

CDR3 region: CASSPSAGLGDTQYF. In nucleotides, the CDR3 is TGTGCCAGCTCACCCTCAGCTGGACTGGGGGATACGCAGTATTTT. The rearrangement joins TRBV18 to TRBJ2-3, with D possibly matching TRBD2 (5 bases). Trimming removed 3 bases from V and 6 bases from J, with 16 bases in between. This CDR3 has 15 amino acids. Germline V gene data show CDR1 as KGHSH and CDR2 as LQKENI.

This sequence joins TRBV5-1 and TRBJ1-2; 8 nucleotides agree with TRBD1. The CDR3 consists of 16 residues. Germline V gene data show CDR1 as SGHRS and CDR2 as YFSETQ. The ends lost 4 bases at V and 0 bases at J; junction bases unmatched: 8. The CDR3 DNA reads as TGCGCCAGCAGCCCCGGACAGGGAAAAGCTAACTATGGCTACACCTTC. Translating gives CASSPGQGKANYGYTF.